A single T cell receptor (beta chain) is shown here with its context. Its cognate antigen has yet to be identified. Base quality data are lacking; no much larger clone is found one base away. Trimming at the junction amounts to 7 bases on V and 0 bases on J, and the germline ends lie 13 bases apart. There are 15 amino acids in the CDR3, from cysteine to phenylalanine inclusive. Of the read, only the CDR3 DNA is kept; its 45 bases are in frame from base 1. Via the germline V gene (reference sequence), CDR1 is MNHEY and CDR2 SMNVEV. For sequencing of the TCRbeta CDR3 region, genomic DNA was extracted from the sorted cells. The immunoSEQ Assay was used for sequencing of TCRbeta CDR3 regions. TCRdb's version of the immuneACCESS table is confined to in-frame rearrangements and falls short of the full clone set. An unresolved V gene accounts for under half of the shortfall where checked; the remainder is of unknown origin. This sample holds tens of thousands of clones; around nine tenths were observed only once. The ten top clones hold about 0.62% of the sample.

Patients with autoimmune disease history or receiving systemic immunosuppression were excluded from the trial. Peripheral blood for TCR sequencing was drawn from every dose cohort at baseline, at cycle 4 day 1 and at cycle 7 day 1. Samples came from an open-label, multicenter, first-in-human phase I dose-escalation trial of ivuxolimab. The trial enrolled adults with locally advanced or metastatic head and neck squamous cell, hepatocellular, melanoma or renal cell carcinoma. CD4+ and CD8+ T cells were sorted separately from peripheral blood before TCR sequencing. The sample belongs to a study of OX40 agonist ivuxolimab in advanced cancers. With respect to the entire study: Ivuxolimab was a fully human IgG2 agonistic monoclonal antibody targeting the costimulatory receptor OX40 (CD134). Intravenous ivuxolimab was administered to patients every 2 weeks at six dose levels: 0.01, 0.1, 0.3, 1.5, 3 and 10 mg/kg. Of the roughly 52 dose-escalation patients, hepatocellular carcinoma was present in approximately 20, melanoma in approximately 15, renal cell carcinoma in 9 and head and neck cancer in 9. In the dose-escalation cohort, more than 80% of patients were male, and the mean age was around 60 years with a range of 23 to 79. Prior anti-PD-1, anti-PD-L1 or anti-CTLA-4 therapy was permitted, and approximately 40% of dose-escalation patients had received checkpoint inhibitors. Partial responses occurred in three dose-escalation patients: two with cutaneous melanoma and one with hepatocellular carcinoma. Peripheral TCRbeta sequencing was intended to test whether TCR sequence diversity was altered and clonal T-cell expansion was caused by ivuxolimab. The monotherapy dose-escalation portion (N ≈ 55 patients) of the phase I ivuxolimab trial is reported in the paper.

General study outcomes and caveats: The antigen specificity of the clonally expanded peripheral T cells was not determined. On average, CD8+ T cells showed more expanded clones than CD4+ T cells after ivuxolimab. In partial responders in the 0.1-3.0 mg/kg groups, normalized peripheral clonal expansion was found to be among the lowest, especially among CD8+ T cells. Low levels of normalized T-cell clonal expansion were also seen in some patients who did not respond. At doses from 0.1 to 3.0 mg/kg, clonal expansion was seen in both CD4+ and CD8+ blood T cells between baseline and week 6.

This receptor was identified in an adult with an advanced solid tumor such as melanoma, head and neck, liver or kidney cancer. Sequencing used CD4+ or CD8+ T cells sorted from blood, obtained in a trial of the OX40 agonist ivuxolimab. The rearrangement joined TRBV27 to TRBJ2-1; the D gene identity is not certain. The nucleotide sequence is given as TGTGCCAGCAATTGGGCACTTAGCTCCTACAATGAGCAGTTCTTC. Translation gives CASNWALSSYNEQFF.